The rows below give T cell receptor beta chains drawn from one sample of a study of immune cell composition in non-small cell lung cancer. Measured with immunoSEQ multiplex PCR; TCRdb has only the in-frame clones, and not every one. Of about 2,000 clones listed, around 70% were seen once; the top ten hold roughly 15%. Sequences were obtained from lung tumor tissue. These receptor sequences come from a human donor with non-small cell lung cancer. The CDR3 runs from the conserved cysteine through the conserved F or W. The D gene is left open where the match is weak. Clone sizes are given selectively: once, few, many, or a class where the clone is expanded.

>.|TRBV27|few|TRBJ1-5
CASSPRGGSNQPQHF
TGTGCCAGCAGTCCCCGGGGTGGGTCCAATCAGCCCCAGCATTTT
>TRBD2|TRBV27|.|TRBJ2-6
CASSYSAGAGANVLTF
TGTGCCAGCAGTTACTCAGCGGGGGCCGGGGCCAACGTCCTGACTTTC
>.|TRBV7-6|few|TRBJ1-6
CASRSSGYNSPLHF
TGTGCCAGCAGGTCGTCAGGCTATAATTCACCCCTCCACTTT
>TRBD1|TRBV7-9|.|TRBJ1-6
CASSTGTGYNSPLHF
TGTGCCAGCAGCACTGGGACAGGATATAATTCACCCCTCCACTTT
>.|TRBV27|.|TRBJ2-1
CASSLAGIDSSNEQFF
TGTGCCAGCAGTTTAGCGGGTATAGACTCTTCGAATGAGCAGTTCTTC
>.|TRBV5-1|.|TRBJ1-1
CASRRDGSGTEAFF
TGCGCCAGCAGAAGGGACGGGAGCGGGACTGAAGCTTTCTTT
>.|TRBV5-1|.|TRBJ2-5
CASSLGPGGETQYF
TGCGCCAGCAGCTTGGGACCCGGCGGGGAGACCCAGTACTTC
>.|TRBV10-3|.|TRBJ1-3
CAISESIGGSTGNTIYF
TGTGCCATCAGTGAGTCGATTGGGGGGAGCACTGGAAACACCATATATTTT
>.|TRBV6-1|.|TRBJ1-5
CASEGYGNQPQHF
TGTGCCAGCGAGGGCTATGGCAATCAGCCCCAGCATTTT
>.|TRBV18|once|TRBJ2-1
CASSPTRDEQFF
TGTGCCAGCTCACCGACTAGGGATGAGCAGTTCTTC
>.|TRBV21-1|few|TRBJ2-7
CASSHHRSGEQYF
TGTGCCAGCAGCCACCACAGGTCGGGCGAGCAGTACTTC
>TRBD2|TRBV9|.|TRBJ2-2
CASSVSGRARSAGELFF
TGTGCCAGCAGCGTAAGCGGGAGGGCAAGGTCGGCCGGGGAGCTGTTTTTT
>.|TRBV7-3|.|TRBJ2-5
CASSLEISQTQYF
TGTGCCAGCAGCTTGGAGATCAGCCAGACCCAGTACTTC
>.|TRBV27|few|TRBJ2-7
CASTPGPLTGEQYF
TGTGCCAGCACTCCCGGGCCCCTCACGGGGGAGCAGTACTTC
>TRBD1|TRBV7-2|.|TRBJ1-5
CASSYRQGNGNQPQHF
TGTGCCAGCAGCTATAGACAGGGGAACGGCAATCAGCCCCAGCATTTT